A single sample is the source of the 9 T cell receptor beta chains below, sequenced in a study of blood T cell repertoires in COVID-19. Sequencing was performed with immunoSEQ multiplex PCR; in TCRdb, only in-frame clones are kept and a portion is missing. In the table there are under 200,000 clones, roughly 86% of which are singletons. The sequenced material came from PBMCs or T cells enriched from blood (not recorded which). All receptors come from a man aged 35 to 55 with acute COVID-19.

The chain recombines TRBV6-6 with TRBJ2-6; D is perhaps TRBD2 (6 bases). Germline V lookup: CDR1 MNHNY, CDR2 SVGAGI (reference sequence). V lost 6 bases, J lost 4 bases, and 7 bases lay in between. There are 13 residues in the CDR3. CDR3 bases: TGTGCCAGCAGGGGAGGCGGGGCCAACGTCCTGACTTTC. Residues: CASRGGGANVLTF.

This clone was picked up a small number of times. The chain links TRBV4-2 to TRBJ2-7; 7 nucleotides align to TRBD2. Germline V lookup: CDR1 LGHNA, CDR2 YNFKEQ. V lost 0 bases, J lost 0 bases, and 8 bases stayed unmatched. This CDR3 region has 17 residues. This CDR3 reads CASSQEAGARTSYEQYF. The CDR3 DNA reads TGTGCCAGCAGCCAAGAGGCGGGAGCCAGGACCTCCTACGAGCAGTACTTC.

V is TRBV28 and J is TRBJ2-7; 8 bases align to TRBD2. The V and J ends lost 2 bases and 7 bases, in that order; junction bases with no gene match: 10. CDR1 is MDHEN, CDR2 SYDVKM, per germline. The CDR3 contains 15 residues. The CDR3 sequence: CASSLPSGSPEEQYF. The CDR3 DNA follows: TGTGCCAGCAGTTTACCGAGCGGGAGTCCGGAGGAGCAGTACTTC.

This chain uses TRBV18 with TRBJ1-3; D ambiguous. The germline CDR1 and CDR2 sequences are KGHSH and LQKENI. The CDR3 sequence is 15 residues long. Between the trimmed V and J ends, which lost 1 base and 3 bases, there was a span of 10 bases. The CDR3 DNA reads as TGTGCCAGCTCACCACGCAGCGAAGATGGAAACACCATATATTTT. Amino acid sequence: CASSPRSEDGNTIYF. Complete variable domain (other parts from reference TRBV18 and TRBJ1-3): NAGVMQNPRHLVRRRGQEARLRCSPMKGHSHVYWYRQLPEEGLKFMVYLQKENIIDESGMPKERFSAEFPKEGPSILRIQQVVRGDSAAYFCASSPRSEDGNTIYFGEGSWLTVV.

This sequence joins TRBV28 and TRBJ2-5; D gene uncertain. The V and J ends lost 6 bases and 1 base respectively, with 15 bases between them. This CDR3 has 15 residues. Germline CDR1 MDHEN, CDR2 SYDVKM. The CDR3 loop reads CASRRWQDSQETQYF. The CDR3 DNA reads as TGTGCCAGCAGACGATGGCAGGATTCCCAAGAGACCCAGTACTTC.

The chain uses TRBV6-5 and TRBJ2-4; a weak D match, TRBD2 (5 bases). Germline V gives CDR1 MNHEY, CDR2 SVGAGI. The V end lost 7 bases, the J end lost 1 base, and 11 bases lay between the germline ends. This CDR3 has 14 amino acids. The CDR3 sequence: CASKRESAKNIQYF. CDR3 DNA: TGTGCCAGCAAAAGGGAGTCGGCCAAAAACATTCAGTACTTC.

The chain's CDR3 is CASSVGQASYEQYF. The CDR3 DNA sequence: TGTGCCAGCAGCGTGGGACAGGCCTCCTACGAGCAGTACTTC. V usage is TRBV9 and J usage is TRBJ2-7, with TRBD1 matching 8 bases. Germline values: CDR1 SGDLS, CDR2 YYNGEE. The CDR3 consists of 14 residues. With V trimmed by 2 bases and J by 0 bases, 1 base remained unmatched.

This clone was counted a few times. The chain has TRBV10-1 and TRBJ1-1, with D possibly TRBD1 on 6 matching bases. The V gene lost 5 bases and the J gene lost 3 bases, with 10 bases spanning the gap. Looked up from germline, CDR1 is WNHNN and CDR2 is SYGVQD (reference sequence). The CDR3 runs 13 residues. This CDR3 reads CASSQGLDTEAFF. CDR3 in DNA: TGCGCCAGCAGTCAGGGGTTGGACACTGAAGCTTTCTTT.

The chain employs TRBV7-8 and TRBJ2-3; D perhaps matches TRBD2 (6 bases). CDR1 and CDR2 (germline): SGHVS, FQNEAQ. Trimming removed 10 bases at V and 1 base at J, with 21 bases between. The CDR3 runs to 16 residues. CDR3 DNA sequence: TGTGCCACCCCCCCGGAGGGAGCGGGCCGCACAGATACGCAGTATTTT. It is translated as CATPPEGAGRTDTQYF.